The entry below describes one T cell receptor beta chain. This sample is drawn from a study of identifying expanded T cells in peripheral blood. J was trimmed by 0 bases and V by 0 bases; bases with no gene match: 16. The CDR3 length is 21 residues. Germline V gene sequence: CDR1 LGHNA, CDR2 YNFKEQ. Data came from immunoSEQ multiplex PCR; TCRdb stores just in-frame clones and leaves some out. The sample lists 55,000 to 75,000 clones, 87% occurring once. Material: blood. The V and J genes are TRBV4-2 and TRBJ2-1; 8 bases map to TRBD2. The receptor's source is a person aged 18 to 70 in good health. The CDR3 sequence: CASSQEGRDLWSGSSYNEQFF. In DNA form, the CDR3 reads TGTGCCAGCAGCCAAGAAGGGAGGGACCTTTGGAGCGGGAGCTCCTACAATGAGCAGTTCTTC.